A single sample is the source of the 10 T cell receptor beta chains below, sequenced in a study of blood T cell repertoires in COVID-19. The protocol was immunoSEQ multiplex PCR, while the TCRdb copy is restricted to in-frame clones and leaves out a portion. Of 100,000 to 150,000 clones detected, about 86% appear once; the ten largest clones hold about 2.3%. The specimen sequenced was PBMCs or T cells enriched from blood (not recorded which). Receptor source: a man aged 35 to 55 with acute COVID-19.

The chain joins TRBV19 to TRBJ1-5; D gene uncertain. The germline CDR1 and CDR2 sequences are LNHDA and SQIVND (reference sequence). The CDR3 consists of 13 residues. V lost 5 bases, J lost 4 bases, and 9 bases lay in between. The CDR3 here is CASSEQANQPQHF. The CDR3 DNA reads as TGTGCCAGTAGTGAGCAGGCTAATCAGCCCCAGCATTTT.

Remarks on this clone: This CDR3 is also generated by other DNA sequences in the sample. This CDR3 reads CAWRGGGAHEQYF. DNA of the CDR3: TGTGCCTGGCGGGGCGGGGGGGCCCACGAGCAGTACTTC. The V gene is TRBV30, the J gene TRBJ2-7, with TRBD2 matching 9 bases. The germline V gene has CDR1 GTSNPN and CDR2 SVGIG (reference sequence). The trim removed 5 bases at V and 5 bases at J, leaving 7 bases unmatched. CDR3 size: 13 residues.

The chain has TRBV20-1 and TRBJ1-1; TRBD1 agrees at 7 bases. The CDR3 runs 11 residues. Germline trimming cut 5 bases from V and 12 bases from J; bases unmatched to any gene: 9. In germline, CDR1 is DFQATT, CDR2 SNEGSKA (reference sequence). The CDR3 DNA reads as TGCAGTGCTCCTACAGGGGATGGGTCTTTCTTT. This codes for CSAPTGDGSFF.

The CDR3: CASSFADRGTYEQYF. CDR3 sequence (DNA): TGTGCCAGCAGCTTTGCCGACAGGGGTACCTACGAGCAGTACTTC. This chain links TRBV7-9 with TRBJ2-7; 8 positions agree with TRBD1. The CDR3 contains 15 residues. Trimming removed 3 bases from V and 2 bases from J; junction bases left unmatched: 6. Looked up from germline, CDR1 is SEHNR and CDR2 is FQNEAQ (reference sequence).

This clone is a singleton in its sample. The chain carries TRBV5-1 and TRBJ2-3, with 10 bases that match TRBD2. The V segment lost 3 bases and the J segment 0 bases; nucleotides outside the gene matches: 7. Looked up from germline, CDR1 is SGHRS and CDR2 is YFSETQ. This CDR3 contains 17 residues. The DNA for the CDR3 is TGCGCCAGCAGCTCTACCCTAGCGGGGGCTAGCACAGATACGCAGTATTTT. Protein: CASSSTLAGASTDTQYF.

The rearrangement joins TRBV9 to TRBJ1-2; D is possibly TRBD1 (5 bases). CDR3 size: 13 residues. Germline V gives CDR1 SGDLS, CDR2 YYNGEE. Trimming removed 4 bases at V and 4 bases at J, with 11 bases between. The CDR3 region has the DNA TGTGCCAGCAGCCCCACGGGGGGCTATGGCTACACCTTC. The encoded protein is CASSPTGGYGYTF.

The chain carries TRBV29-1 and TRBJ2-1, with a possible D match to TRBD1 (6 bases). Germline CDR1 reads SQVTM; CDR2 reads ANQGSEA. The CDR3 is 13 residues long. V gave up 4 bases and J gave up 5 bases, with 12 bases separating them. CDR3: CSVVDRHHNEQFF. The CDR3 coding sequence is TGCAGCGTTGTAGACAGGCATCACAATGAGCAGTTCTTC.

V gene TRBV18 combines with J gene TRBJ1-2; tentative D call: TRBD1 (6 bases). The CDR3 consists of 13 residues. Trimming pared 4 bases from V and 8 bases from J, leaving 14 bases between. From germline, CDR1 is KGHSH and CDR2 LQKENI. CDR3 in amino acids: CASSLHREGGYTF. The CDR3 bases are TGTGCCAGCTCACTGCACAGGGAGGGAGGCTACACCTTC.

The J gene is TRBJ1-4, the V gene TRBV9; weak D call: TRBD1 (5 bases). V was clipped by 2 bases and J by 0 bases, with 8 bases between them. This CDR3 contains 15 residues. Per germline, CDR1 SGDLS and CDR2 YYNGEE. The CDR3 DNA follows: TGTGCCAGCAGCGTCCAGGGTTCAACTAATGAAAAACTGTTTTTT. It yields the protein CASSVQGSTNEKLFF.

The rearrangement joins TRBV10-3 to TRBJ2-2; no reliable D call. This CDR3 is built from 13 residues. The germline gives CDR1 ENHRY, CDR2 SYGVKD. V was clipped by 2 bases and J by 5 bases, with 6 bases between them. The CDR3 bases are TGTGCCATCAGTGAGGCAGTGACCGGGGAGCTGTTTTTT. Translating gives CAISEAVTGELFF.